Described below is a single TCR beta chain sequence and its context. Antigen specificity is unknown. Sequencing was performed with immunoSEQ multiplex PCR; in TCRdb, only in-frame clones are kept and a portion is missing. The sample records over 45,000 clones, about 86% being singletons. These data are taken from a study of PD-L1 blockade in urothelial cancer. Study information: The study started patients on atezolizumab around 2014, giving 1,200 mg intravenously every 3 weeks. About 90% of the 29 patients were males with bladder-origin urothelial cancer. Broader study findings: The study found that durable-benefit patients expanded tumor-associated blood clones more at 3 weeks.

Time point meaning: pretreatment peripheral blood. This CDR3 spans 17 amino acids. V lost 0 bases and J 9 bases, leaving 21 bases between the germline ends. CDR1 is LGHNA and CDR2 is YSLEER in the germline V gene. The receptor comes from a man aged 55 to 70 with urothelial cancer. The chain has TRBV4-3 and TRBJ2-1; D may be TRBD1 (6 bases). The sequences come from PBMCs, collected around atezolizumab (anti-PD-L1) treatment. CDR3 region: CASSQEVLLTGGGEQFF. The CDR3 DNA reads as TGCGCCAGCAGCCAAGAGGTCCTGTTGACAGGTGGGGGTGAGCAGTTCTTC.